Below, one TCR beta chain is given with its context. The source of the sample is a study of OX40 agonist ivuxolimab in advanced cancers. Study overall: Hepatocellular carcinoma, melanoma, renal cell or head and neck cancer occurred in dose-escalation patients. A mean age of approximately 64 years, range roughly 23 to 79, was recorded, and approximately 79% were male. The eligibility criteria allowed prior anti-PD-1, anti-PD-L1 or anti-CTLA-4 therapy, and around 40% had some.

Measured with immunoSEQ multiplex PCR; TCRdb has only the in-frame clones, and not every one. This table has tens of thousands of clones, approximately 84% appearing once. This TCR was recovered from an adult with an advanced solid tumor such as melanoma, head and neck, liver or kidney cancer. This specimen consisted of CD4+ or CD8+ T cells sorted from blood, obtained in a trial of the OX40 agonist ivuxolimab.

CDR3 protein: CATVQGGGTEAFF. In nucleotides, the CDR3 is TGTGCCACCGTACAGGGTGGGGGCACTGAAGCTTTCTTT. The chain couples TRBV15 to TRBJ1-1; D might be TRBD1 (6 bases). The CDR3 consists of 13 residues. CDR1 is LNHNV and CDR2 is YYDKDF in the germline V gene (reference sequence). V was cut by 8 bases and J by 4 bases, with 14 bases left in between.